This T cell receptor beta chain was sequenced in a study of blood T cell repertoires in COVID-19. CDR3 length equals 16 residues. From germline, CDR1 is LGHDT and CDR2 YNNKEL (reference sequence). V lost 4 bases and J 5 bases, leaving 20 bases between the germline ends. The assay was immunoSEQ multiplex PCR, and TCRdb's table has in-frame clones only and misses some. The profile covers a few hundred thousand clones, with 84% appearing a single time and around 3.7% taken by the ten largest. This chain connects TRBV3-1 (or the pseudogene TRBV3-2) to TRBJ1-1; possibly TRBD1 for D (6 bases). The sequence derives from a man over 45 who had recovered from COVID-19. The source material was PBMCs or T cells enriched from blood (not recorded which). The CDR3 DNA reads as TGTGCCAGCAGCCCCCCGGGGGGGGCCCGGGGGACTGAAGCTTTCTTT. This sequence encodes CASSPPGGARGTEAFF.